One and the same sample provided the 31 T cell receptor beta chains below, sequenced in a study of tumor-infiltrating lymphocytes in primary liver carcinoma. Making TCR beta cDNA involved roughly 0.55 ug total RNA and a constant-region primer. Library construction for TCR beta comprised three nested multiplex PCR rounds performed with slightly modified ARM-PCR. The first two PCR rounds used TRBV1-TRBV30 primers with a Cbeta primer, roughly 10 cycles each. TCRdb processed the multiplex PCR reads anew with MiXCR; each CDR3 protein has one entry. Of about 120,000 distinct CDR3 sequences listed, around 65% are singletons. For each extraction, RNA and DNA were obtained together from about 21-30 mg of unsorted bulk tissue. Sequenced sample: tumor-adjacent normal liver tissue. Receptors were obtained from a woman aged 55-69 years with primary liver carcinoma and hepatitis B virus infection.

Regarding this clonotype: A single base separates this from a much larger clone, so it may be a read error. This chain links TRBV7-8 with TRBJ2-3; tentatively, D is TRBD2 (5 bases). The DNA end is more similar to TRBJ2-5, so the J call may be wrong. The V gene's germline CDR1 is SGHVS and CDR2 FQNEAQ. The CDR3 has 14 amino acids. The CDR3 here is CASSRSGAQETQYF. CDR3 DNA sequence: TGTGCCAGCAGCAGGAGCGGTGCCCAAGAGACCCAGTACTTC.

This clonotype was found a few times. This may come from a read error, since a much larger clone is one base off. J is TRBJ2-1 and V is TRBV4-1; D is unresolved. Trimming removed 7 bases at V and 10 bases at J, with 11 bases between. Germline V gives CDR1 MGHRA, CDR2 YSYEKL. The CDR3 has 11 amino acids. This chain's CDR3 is CASKWAGEQFF. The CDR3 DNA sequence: TGCGCCAGCAAGTGGGCCGGCGAGCAGTTCTTC.

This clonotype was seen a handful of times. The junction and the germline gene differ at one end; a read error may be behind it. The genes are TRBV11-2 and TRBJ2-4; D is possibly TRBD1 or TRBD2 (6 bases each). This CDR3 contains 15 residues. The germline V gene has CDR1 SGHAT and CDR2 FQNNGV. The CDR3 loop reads CTSSLVGGRGNIQCF. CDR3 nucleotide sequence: TGTACTAGCAGCTTAGTAGGGGGTAGAGGCAACATTCAGTGCTTC.

The chain's CDR3 is CASSEALAGMAYEQYF. CDR3 bases: TGTGCCAGCAGTGAAGCCCTAGCGGGTATGGCCTACGAGCAGTACTTC. This rearrangement joins TRBV6-1 to TRBJ2-7, with TRBD2 matching over 8 bases. From germline, CDR1 is MNHNS and CDR2 SASEGT. CDR3 size: 16 residues. V gave up 0 bases and J gave up 2 bases; unmatched junction bases: 6.

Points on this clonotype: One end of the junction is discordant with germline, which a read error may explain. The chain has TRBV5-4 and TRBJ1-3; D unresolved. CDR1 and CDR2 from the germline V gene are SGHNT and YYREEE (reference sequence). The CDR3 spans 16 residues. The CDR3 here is CASSGPRGYSGNTIYF. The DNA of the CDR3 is TGTGCTAGCAGCGGACCAAGAGGCTACTCTGGAAACACCATATATTTT. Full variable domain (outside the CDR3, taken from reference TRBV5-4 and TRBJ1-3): ETGVTQSPTHLIKTRGQQVTLRCSSQSGHNTVSWYQQALGQGPQFIFQYYREEENGRGNFPPRFSGLQFPNYSSELNVNALELDDSALYLCASSGPRGYSGNTIYFGEGSWLTVV.

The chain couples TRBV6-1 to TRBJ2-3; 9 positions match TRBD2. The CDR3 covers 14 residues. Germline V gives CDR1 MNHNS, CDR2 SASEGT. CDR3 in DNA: TGTACTAGCAGGATAGCGGGAGGCACAGATACGCAGTATTTT. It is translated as CTSRIAGGTDTQYF.

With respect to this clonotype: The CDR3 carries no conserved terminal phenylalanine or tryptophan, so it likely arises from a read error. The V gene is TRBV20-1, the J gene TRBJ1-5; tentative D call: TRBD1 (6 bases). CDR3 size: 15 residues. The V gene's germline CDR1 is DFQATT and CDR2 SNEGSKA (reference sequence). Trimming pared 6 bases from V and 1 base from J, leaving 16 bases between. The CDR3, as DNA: TGCAGTGCCCTCCAGGGGCAGGCCAGCAATCAGCCCCAGCATCTC. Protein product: CSALQGQASNQPQHL.

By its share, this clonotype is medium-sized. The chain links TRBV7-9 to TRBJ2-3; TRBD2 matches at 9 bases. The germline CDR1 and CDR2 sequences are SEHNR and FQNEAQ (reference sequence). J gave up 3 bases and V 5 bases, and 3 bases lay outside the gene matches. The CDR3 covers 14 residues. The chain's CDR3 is CASSLSGSTDTQYF. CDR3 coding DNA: TGTGCCAGCAGCCTTAGCGGGAGTACAGATACGCAGTATTTT.

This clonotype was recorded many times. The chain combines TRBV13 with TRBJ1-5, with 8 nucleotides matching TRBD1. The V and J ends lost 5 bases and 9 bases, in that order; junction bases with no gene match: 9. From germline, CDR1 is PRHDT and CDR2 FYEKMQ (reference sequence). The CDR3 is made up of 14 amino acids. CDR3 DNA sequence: TGTGCCAGCAGCCTCAGACAGGGGAGTTCGCCCCAGCATTTT. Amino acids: CASSLRQGSSPQHF.

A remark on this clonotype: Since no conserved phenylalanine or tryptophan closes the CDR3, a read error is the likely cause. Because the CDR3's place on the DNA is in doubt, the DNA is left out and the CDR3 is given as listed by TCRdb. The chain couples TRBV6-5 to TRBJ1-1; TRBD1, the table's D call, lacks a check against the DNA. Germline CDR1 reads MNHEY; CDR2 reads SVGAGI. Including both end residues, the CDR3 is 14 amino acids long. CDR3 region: CASSAGMVNTEASL.

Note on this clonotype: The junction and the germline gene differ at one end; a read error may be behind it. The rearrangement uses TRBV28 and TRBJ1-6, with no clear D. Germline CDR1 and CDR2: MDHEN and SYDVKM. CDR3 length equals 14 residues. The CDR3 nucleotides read TGTGCCAGCAGTTTTGATGCGGATAATTTACCCCTCCACTTT. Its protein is CASSFDADNLPLHF. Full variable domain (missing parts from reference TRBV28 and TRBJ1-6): DVKVTQSSRYLVKRTGEKVFLECVQDMDHENMFWYRQDPGLGLRLIYFSYDVKMKEKGDIPEGYSVSREKKERFSLILESASTNQTSMYLCASSFDADNLPLHFGNGTRLTVT.

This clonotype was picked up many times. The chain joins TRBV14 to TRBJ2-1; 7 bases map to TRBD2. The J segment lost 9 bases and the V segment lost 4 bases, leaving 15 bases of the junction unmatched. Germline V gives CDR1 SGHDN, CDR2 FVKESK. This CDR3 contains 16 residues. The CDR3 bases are TGTGCCAGCAGCCTTACCAGAAACCGGGACTACCCTGAGCAGTTCTTC. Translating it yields CASSLTRNRDYPEQFF. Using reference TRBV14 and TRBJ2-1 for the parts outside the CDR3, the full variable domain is EAGVTQFPSHSVIEKGQTVTLRCDPISGHDNLYWYRRVMGKEIKFLLHFVKESKQDESGMPNNRFLAERTGGTYSTLKVQPAELEDSGVYFCASSLTRNRDYPEQFFGPGTRLTVL.

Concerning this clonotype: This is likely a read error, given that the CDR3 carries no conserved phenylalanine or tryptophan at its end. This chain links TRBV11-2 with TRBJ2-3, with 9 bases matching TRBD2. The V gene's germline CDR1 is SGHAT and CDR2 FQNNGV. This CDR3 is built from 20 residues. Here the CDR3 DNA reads TGTGCCGGCAGCCTAGATCTAAGTGGGTTAGCGGGAGAAGGGATAGATACGCAGTATCTT. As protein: CAGSLDLSGLAGEGIDTQYL.

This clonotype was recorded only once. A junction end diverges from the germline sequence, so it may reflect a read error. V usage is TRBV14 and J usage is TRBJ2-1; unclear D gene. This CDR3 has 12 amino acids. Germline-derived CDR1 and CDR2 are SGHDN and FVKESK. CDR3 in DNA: TGTGCCAGCAGCCAATTCGGTAGGTGGGCGGTCTTC. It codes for CASSQFGRWAVF.

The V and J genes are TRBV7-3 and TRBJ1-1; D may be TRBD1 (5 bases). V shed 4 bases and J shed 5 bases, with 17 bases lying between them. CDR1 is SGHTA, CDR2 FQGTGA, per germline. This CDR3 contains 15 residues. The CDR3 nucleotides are TGTGCCAGCAGCTCCAACCCGGGGGGTAGGACTGAAGCTTTCTTT. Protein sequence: CASSSNPGGRTEAFF.

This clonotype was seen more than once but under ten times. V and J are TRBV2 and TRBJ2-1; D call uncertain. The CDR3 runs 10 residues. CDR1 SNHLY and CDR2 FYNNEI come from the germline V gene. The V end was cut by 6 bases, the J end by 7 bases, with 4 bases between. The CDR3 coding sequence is TGTGCCAGCAGCGAAAATGAGCAGTTCTTC. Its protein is CASSENEQFF.

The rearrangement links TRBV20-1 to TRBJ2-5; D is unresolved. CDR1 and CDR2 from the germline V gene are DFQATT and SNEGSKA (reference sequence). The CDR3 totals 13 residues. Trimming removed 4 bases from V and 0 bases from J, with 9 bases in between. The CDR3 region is CSATNFYQETQYF. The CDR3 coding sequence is TGCAGTGCTACGAATTTTTACCAAGAGACCCAGTACTTC.

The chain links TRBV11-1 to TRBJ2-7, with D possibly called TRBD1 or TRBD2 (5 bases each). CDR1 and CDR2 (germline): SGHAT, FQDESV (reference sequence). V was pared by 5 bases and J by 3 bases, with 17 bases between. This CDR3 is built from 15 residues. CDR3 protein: CASSPRDARFYEQYF. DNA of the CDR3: TGTGCCAGCAGCCCCCGGGACGCCCGTTTCTACGAGCAGTACTTC. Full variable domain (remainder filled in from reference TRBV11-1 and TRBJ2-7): EAEVAQSPRYKITEKSQAVAFWCDPISGHATLYWYRQILGQGPELLVQFQDESVVDDSQLPKDRFSAERLKGVDSTLKIQPAELGDSAMYLCASSPRDARFYEQYFGPGTRLTVT.

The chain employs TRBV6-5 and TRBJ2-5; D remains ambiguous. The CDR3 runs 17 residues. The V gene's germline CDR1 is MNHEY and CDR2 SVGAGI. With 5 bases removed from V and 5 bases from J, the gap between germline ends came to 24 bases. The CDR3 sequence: CASSRRSGLGPWETQYF. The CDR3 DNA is TGTGCCAGCAGTAGGAGATCAGGATTAGGTCCATGGGAGACCCAGTACTTC.

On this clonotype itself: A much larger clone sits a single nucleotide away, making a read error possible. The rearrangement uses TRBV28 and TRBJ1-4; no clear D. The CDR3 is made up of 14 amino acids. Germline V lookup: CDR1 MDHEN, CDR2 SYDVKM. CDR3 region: CANSLRGTNEKLFF. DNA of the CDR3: TGTGCCAACAGTTTACGGGGAACTAATGAAAAACTGTTTTTT.

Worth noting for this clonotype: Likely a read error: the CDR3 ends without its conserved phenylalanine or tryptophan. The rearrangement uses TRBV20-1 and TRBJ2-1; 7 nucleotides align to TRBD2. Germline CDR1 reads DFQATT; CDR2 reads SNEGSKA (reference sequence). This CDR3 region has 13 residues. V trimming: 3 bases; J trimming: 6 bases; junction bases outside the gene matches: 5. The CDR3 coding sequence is TGCAGTGCTAGTCGGGCGGGAGTCAATGAGCAGTTCCTC. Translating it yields CSASRAGVNEQFL.

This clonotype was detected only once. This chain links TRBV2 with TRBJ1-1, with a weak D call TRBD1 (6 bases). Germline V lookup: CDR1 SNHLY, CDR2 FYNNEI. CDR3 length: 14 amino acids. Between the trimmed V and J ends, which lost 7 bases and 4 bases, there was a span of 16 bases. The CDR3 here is CASIRQGSSTEAFF. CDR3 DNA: TGTGCCAGCATTCGGCAGGGGAGCAGCACTGAAGCTTTCTTT.

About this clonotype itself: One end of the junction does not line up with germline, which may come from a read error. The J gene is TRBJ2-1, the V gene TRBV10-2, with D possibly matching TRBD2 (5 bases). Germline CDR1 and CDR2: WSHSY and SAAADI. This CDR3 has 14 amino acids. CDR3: CVSSGPAEYNEQFF. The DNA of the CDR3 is TGCGTCAGCAGTGGCCCAGCGGAATACAATGAGCAGTTCTTC.

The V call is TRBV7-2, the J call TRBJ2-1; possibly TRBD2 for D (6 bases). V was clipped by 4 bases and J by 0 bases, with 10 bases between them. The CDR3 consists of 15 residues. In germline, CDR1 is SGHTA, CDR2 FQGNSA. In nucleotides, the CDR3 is TGTGCCAGCAGCTCCTTCGGGGGCTCCTACAATGAGCAGTTCTTC. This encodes CASSSFGGSYNEQFF.

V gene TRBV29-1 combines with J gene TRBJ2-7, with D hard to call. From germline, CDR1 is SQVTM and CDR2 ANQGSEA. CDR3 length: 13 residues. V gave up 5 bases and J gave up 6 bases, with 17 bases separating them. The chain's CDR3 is CSVHGVIPCEQYF. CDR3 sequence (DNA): TGCAGCGTTCATGGGGTTATTCCCTGCGAGCAGTACTTC.

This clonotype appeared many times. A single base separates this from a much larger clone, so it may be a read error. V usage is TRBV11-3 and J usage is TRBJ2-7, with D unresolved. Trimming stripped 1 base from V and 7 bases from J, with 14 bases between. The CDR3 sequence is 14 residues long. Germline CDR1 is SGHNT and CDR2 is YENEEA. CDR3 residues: CASSLVARSGEQYF. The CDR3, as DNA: TGTGCCAGCAGCTTAGTGGCCAGGAGTGGAGAGCAGTACTTC.

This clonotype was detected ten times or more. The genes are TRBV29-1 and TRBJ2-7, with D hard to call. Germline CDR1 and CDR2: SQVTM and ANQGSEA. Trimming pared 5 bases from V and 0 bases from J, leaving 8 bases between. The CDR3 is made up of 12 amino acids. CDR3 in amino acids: CSVSGPSYEQYF. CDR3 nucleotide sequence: TGCAGCGTTAGTGGGCCCTCCTACGAGCAGTACTTC.

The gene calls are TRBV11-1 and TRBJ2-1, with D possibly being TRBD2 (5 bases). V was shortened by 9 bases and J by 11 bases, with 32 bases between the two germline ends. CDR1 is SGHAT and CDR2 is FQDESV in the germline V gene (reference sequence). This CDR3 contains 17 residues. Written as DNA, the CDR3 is TGTGCCAGGAGCCGAACTTACACTAGTGGGAGCGGTAATAAGCAGTTCTTC. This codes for CARSRTYTSGSGNKQFF.

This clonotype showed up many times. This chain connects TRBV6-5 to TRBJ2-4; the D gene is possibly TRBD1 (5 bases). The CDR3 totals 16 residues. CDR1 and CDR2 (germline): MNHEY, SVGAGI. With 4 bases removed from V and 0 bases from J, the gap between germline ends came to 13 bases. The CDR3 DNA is TGTGCCAGCAGTTCCCCCCGGCAGGGAGCCAAAAACATTCAGTACTTC. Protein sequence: CASSSPRQGAKNIQYF.

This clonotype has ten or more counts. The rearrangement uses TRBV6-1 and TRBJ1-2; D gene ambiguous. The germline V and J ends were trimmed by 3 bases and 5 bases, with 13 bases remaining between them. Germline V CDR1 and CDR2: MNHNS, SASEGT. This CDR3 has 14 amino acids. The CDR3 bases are TGTGCCAGCAGTGACTCATTAAGGTGGTATGGCTACACCTTC. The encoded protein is CASSDSLRWYGYTF.

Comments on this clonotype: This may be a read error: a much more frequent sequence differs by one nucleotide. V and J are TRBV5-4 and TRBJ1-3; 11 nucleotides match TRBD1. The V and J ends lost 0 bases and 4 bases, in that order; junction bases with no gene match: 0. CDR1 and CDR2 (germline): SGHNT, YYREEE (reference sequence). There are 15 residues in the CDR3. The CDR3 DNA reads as TGTGCCAGCAGCTTGGGGACAGGGGGCGGAAACACCATATATTTT. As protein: CASSLGTGGGNTIYF.